Given below is one T cell receptor (beta chain) in context. Germline V gives CDR1 SGHDT, CDR2 YYEEEE. CDR3 length: 14 amino acids. Between the trimmed V and J ends, which lost 2 bases and 8 bases, there was a span of 13 bases. These data are taken from a study of human T cells and chemical hapten exposure. The overall study: The variation in per-sample TCR yields arose mainly from small differences in pooled library volumes.

Time point specified: pre-sensitization, week 0. Treatment of the sample: therapeutic diphenylcyclopropenone sensitization with weekly scalp DPC. Unfractionated whole blood was the source from which total RNA was extracted. A single record per CDR3 protein comes from TCRdb applying MiXCR to the RACE reads. The sample includes 95,000 to 150,000 distinct CDR3 sequences, approximately 13% of them seen just once. This sequence joins TRBV5-6 and TRBJ1-4; tentatively, D is TRBD1 (5 bases). The source is a woman younger than 30 with alopecia areata. Some clones in this sample may be carry-over from other donors' samples. Sequencing used whole blood, obtained in connection with sensitization to the hapten diphenylcyclopropenone (DPC). This CDR3 is CASSLDTGTEKLFF. The CDR3 DNA reads TGTGCCAGCAGCTTAGATACCGGGACGGAAAAACTGTTTTTT. Looking up the rest from reference TRBV5-6 and TRBJ1-4 gives the full variable domain: DAGVTQSPTHLIKTRGQQVTLRCSPKSGHDTVSWYQQALGQGPQFIFQYYEEEERQRGNFPDRFSGHQFPNYSSELNVNALLLGDSALYLCASSLDTGTEKLFFGSGTQLSVL.